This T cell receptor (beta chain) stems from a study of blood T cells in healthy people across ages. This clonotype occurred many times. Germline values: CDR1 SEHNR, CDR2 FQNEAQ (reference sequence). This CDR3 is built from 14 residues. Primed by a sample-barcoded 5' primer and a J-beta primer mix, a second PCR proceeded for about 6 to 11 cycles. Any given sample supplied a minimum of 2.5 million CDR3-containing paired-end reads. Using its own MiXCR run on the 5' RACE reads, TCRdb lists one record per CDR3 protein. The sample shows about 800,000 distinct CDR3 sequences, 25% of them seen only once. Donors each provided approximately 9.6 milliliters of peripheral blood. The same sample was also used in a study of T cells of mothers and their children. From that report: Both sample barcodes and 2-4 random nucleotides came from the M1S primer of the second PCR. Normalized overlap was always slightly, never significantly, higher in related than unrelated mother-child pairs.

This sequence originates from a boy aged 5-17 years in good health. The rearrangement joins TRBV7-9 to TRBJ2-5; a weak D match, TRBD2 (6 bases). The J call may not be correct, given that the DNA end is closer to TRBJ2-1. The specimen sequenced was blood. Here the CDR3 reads CASSFGGAYNEQFF. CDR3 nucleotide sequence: TGTGCCAGCAGCTTCGGCGGGGCCTACAATGAGCAGTTCTTC.